This TCR beta chain is from a study of control samples from healthy donors and cancer patients. Sequencing used immunoSEQ multiplex PCR; TCRdb keeps in-frame clones, though not all of them. The sample consists of about 130,000 clones, 85% to 95% of them appearing once. CDR1 is MNHEY and CDR2 is SVGEGT in the germline V gene. The CDR3 runs 14 residues. Deletions cut 3 bases from V and 4 bases from J, with 10 bases between. This chain joins TRBV6-2 or TRBV6-3 and TRBJ1-5; no firm D call. What was sequenced was PBMCs. This TCR came from a middle-aged man with head and neck cancer. The DNA of the CDR3 is TGTGCCAGCAGTTATTTGGCAGGTAATCAGCCCCAGCATTTT. Its protein is CASSYLAGNQPQHF.